These T cell receptor beta chains were read from a single sample in a study of CD8 T cells in ankylosing spondylitis. TCRdb re-called the 5' RACE reads through MiXCR, storing one row per CDR3 protein. The sample carries a few hundred thousand distinct CDR3 sequences, roughly 20% recorded once. The sequenced material came from blood, either unsorted or a sorted T cell fraction (not recorded which). These TCRs come from a female donor with ankylosing spondylitis or in good health (not recorded which). Each CDR3 is given without its conserved first and last residue.

v_gene	j_gene	CDR3aa
TRBV30	TRBJ2-1	ALDPGGEQF
TRBV10-2	TRBJ1-5	ASRATGTGREQPQH
TRBV20-1	TRBJ2-1	SATLAGERKGF
TRBV10-3	TRBJ2-1	AIRSGRSYNEQF
TRBV12-3/TRBV12-4	TRBJ1-2	ASSSPGQAAYGYT
TRBV4-3	TRBJ2-7	ASSQGQGPEQY
TRBV7-2	TRBJ1-2	ASSLEQGLNYGYT
TRBV12-3/TRBV12-4	TRBJ2-3	ASSFGVLADTQY
TRBV27	TRBJ1-4	ASKEQGREKLF
TRBV12-3/TRBV12-4	TRBJ2-7	ASSFHRDRGVYEQY
TRBV5-1	TRBJ1-1	ASSQEGSEAF
TRBV6-1	TRBJ2-7	ASRRDGAYEQY
TRBV29-1	TRBJ1-1	SVTKGTLNTEAF
TRBV5-1	TRBJ2-2	ASSLRDNTGELF
TRBV10-3	TRBJ2-7	AISRRDRGTEQY
TRBV9	TRBJ2-7	ASSVEADRGDYEQY
TRBV20-1	TRBJ2-3	SARPLPGTDTQY
TRBV20-1	TRBJ2-1	SARDLRQNNEQF
TRBV20-1	TRBJ2-4	SARDTGLAKNIQY
TRBV12-3/TRBV12-4	TRBJ2-7	ASNRWRHEQY
TRBV20-1	TRBJ1-2	SAPIAGRARGYT
TRBV6-2/TRBV6-3	TRBJ2-1	ASCEIAADEQF
TRBV28	TRBJ1-2	ASTPGQTVYGYT
TRBV4-3	TRBJ2-7	ASSQGGEAYEQY
TRBV24-1	TRBJ2-1	ATSDRGLAGAYNEQF
TRBV20-1	TRBJ2-3	SALVVRGDTQY
TRBV20-1	TRBJ1-5	SAQGVQPQH
TRBV20-1	TRBJ2-1	SASLWTDSYNEQF
TRBV20-1	TRBJ2-1	SAPTSVVSYNEQF
TRBV10-3	TRBJ1-1	AISGMGVEAF
TRBV7-9	TRBJ2-5	ASSPGETSGAQY
TRBV5-6	TRBJ1-1	ASSYLTEAF
TRBV12-3/TRBV12-4	TRBJ1-1	ASSPRDSTEAF
TRBV6-1	TRBJ2-1	ASSEIRGDEQF
TRBV15	TRBJ2-6	ATSRDRRASGANVLT
TRBV3-1	TRBJ1-2	ASSSPLLTGPINYGYT
TRBV5-8	TRBJ1-1	ASSPRTGGSEAF
TRBV12-3/TRBV12-4	TRBJ2-2	ASSFGGQGAKELF
TRBV20-1	TRBJ2-3	SAGLAGGTDTQY
TRBV7-6	TRBJ2-5	ASSYGGHPNQETQY
TRBV12-3/TRBV12-4	TRBJ2-2	ASSLRQWGSAGELF
TRBV20-1	TRBJ2-5	SAGGLLAGGPEETQY
TRBV14	TRBJ1-2	ASSQDLGQGYT
TRBV20-1	TRBJ2-7	SARASDGSYEQY
TRBV12-3/TRBV12-4	TRBJ1-2	ASSFRRQNYGYT
TRBV7-2	TRBJ1-1	ASSSRGADTEAF
TRBV6-1	TRBJ2-5	ASTKGWKETQY
TRBV15	TRBJ2-7	ATSAKGQGVEQY
TRBV7-3	TRBJ2-7	ASSSHPGYEQY
TRBV7-7	TRBJ2-7	ASSLGPGGTYEQY
TRBV29-1	TRBJ2-2	SVVSANTGELF
TRBV6-1	TRBJ1-2	ASSDKDQGFYGYT
TRBV6-1	TRBJ2-2	ASRGAGDTGELF
TRBV19	TRBJ2-3	ASSIDRGDTQY
TRBV7-8	TRBJ2-1	ASSDYRGSYNEQF
TRBV6-2/TRBV6-3	TRBJ2-3	ASRNARQGSRTDTQY
TRBV10-3	TRBJ2-3	AISELSGSRTDTQY
TRBV7-8	TRBJ2-1	ASSLFRSSYNEQF